The present T cell receptor (beta chain) was sequenced within a study of cytomegalovirus exposure and HLA in healthy donors. Germline V gene lookup returns CDR1 SGHNT and CDR2 YYREEE (reference sequence). This CDR3 has 16 residues. The V gene end was trimmed by 2 bases and the J gene end by 3 bases; junction bases not matched to a gene: 8. In the PCR, 60 Vbeta and 13 Jbeta primers were used. Libraries were prepared by immunoSEQ multiplex PCR; TCRdb keeps only in-frame clonotypes and omits some of them. The repertoire includes 90,000 to 100,000 clones, 60% to 80% of them detected once, and 15% to 20% sits in the top ten.

Sequencing input: PBMCs. This sequence originates from a woman aged 55-75 years in good health and CMV-seropositive. This chain links TRBV5-4 with TRBJ1-3; 7 bases match TRBD1. CDR3 coding DNA: TGTGCCAGCAGCTTAGGGGGACAGAACTTTGGAAACACCATATATTTT. It encodes CASSLGGQNFGNTIYF. Full variable domain (missing parts from reference TRBV5-4 and TRBJ1-3): ETGVTQSPTHLIKTRGQQVTLRCSSQSGHNTVSWYQQALGQGPQFIFQYYREEENGRGNFPPRFSGLQFPNYSSELNVNALELDDSALYLCASSLGGQNFGNTIYFGEGSWLTVV.